This T cell receptor (beta chain) was identified in a study of immune evolution from preneoplasia to lung adenocarcinoma. Study-level results: Later-stage lesions appeared to have more T cells, more diversity, less clonality.

TCRdb's table, derived via immunoSEQ multiplex PCR, lists solely in-frame clones and lacks some. The sample records fewer than 7,500 clones, roughly 79% being singletons. This CDR3 is 15 amino acids long. V lost 1 base, J lost 8 bases, and 5 bases stayed unmatched. The V gene's germline CDR1 is SGHNT and CDR2 YYREEE (reference sequence). As to this clone: Its antigen remains unknown.

The source of this sequence is a donor at least 70 years old with lung adenocarcinoma. What was sequenced was FFPE adjacent normal lung tissue. The chain uses TRBV5-4 and TRBJ2-3, with 12 bases lining up with TRBD2. In DNA form, the CDR3 reads TGTGCCAGCAGCTTGCTCCTAGCGGGGGGGGGTACGCAGTATTTT. Its protein is CASSLLLAGGGTQYF.